This T cell receptor (beta chain) was recovered during a study of T cell clones after liver transplantation. Study-level background: In this trial, immunosuppression withdrawal was attempted within 2 years of liver transplant. Three of the eight recipients were HCV-positive; the rest had non-autoimmune, non-viral transplant indications. TCRbeta sequencing after a pre-transplant mixed lymphocyte reaction identified graft-donor-reactive clones, later tracked in post-transplant blood. Tolerant meant at least one year fully off immunosuppression without liver enzymes above twice normal.

The protocol was immunoSEQ multiplex PCR, while the TCRdb copy is restricted to in-frame clones and leaves out a portion. Here the sample spans tens of thousands of clones, 80% to 95% being singletons. Sequenced here: CD4+ T cells from blood, sampled less than 27 months after liver transplant. The source is a human patient who received a liver transplant. Some T cells may trace back to the graft donor.

The DNA for the CDR3 is TGTGCCAGCAGTGAGTACAGGCAAATGACATCCTACGAGCAGTACTTC. Protein product: CASSEYRQMTSYEQYF. The V call is TRBV2, the J call TRBJ2-7; possibly TRBD1 for D (5 bases). CDR3 size: 16 residues. Germline V gene data show CDR1 as SNHLY and CDR2 as FYNNEI. The ends were cut back, 3 bases at V and 1 base at J, with 16 bases in the middle.